The clone carrying this T cell receptor beta chain came up once. Clones were read by immunoSEQ multiplex PCR, and TCRdb kept only the in-frame ones, dropping some. Found here are approximately 45,000 clones, under 80% of them singletons; the top ten hold roughly 21%. This entry is derived from a study of cytotoxic CD8 clonotypes in ibrutinib-treated CLL. Germline V gene data show CDR1 as SGDLS and CDR2 as YYNGEE. The CDR3 runs 14 residues. V trimming: 3 bases; J trimming: 2 bases; junction bases outside the gene matches: 3. The origin of this receptor is a human donor with chronic lymphocytic leukemia. The gene calls are TRBV9 and TRBJ2-5; 8 bases fit TRBD2. This specimen consisted of PBMCs, obtained after 24 months of ibrutinib treatment. The CDR3 coding sequence is TGTGCCAGCAGCGCGACTAGCGAACAAGAGACCCAGTACTTC. Amino acid sequence: CASSATSEQETQYF.